This is a list of T cell receptor beta chains from one sample in a study of blood T cell repertoires in COVID-19. Method: immunoSEQ multiplex PCR; TCRdb's copy keeps in-frame clones and lacks some. The table includes fewer than 250,000 clones, 83% detected once. What was sequenced was PBMCs or T cells enriched from blood (not recorded which). These receptors were taken from a woman aged 40 to 50 who had been exposed to COVID-19. Both conserved end residues are part of each CDR3. The D gene is left open where the match is weak. Some rows have no size entry. The others give once, few or many, or a class for an expanded clone.

clone_size	v_call	j_call	d_call	cdr3_nt	cdr3_aa
.	TRBV11-1	TRBJ1-4	TRBD1	TGTGCCAGCAGCCTACGGAGGGGACAGGGTTCCGAAAAACTGTTTTTT	CASSLRRGQGSEKLFF
.	TRBV7-2	TRBJ1-2	.	TGTGCCAGCAGCGCGGGACGGCTCTATGGCTACACCTTC	CASSAGRLYGYTF
.	TRBV10-3	TRBJ1-4	TRBD1	TGTGCCGCATCGTCACGGACAGGGATGGGAGAAAAACTGTTTTTT	CAASSRTGMGEKLFF
once	TRBV11-2	TRBJ2-7	.	TGTGCCAGCAGCTTATTCTCTAACTCCTACGAGCAGTACTTC	CASSLFSNSYEQYF
.	TRBV2	TRBJ2-3	.	TGTGCCAGCGTATACTCGGGAGATACGCAGTATTTT	CASVYSGDTQYF
many	TRBV5-1	TRBJ2-2	.	TGCGCCAGCAGCTTGGCCGGTGGCGGGGCGAACACCGGGGAGCTGTTTTTT	CASSLAGGGANTGELFF
.	TRBV11-1	TRBJ2-1	TRBD1	TGTGCCAGCAGCTTAGGACAGGGGTCCTACAATGAGCAGTTCTTC	CASSLGQGSYNEQFF
.	TRBV7-6	TRBJ2-7	.	TGTGCCAGCAGCTTAGATCCTCGGGGTGGCTACGAGCAGTACTTC	CASSLDPRGGYEQYF
.	TRBV2	TRBJ2-5	TRBD2	TGTGCCAGCAGTGAGTTAGCGGGGGGGCTGGAGACCCAGTACTTC	CASSELAGGLETQYF
.	TRBV2	TRBJ1-5	.	TGTGCCGCGGGGGGCAATCAGCCCCAGCATTTT	CAAGGNQPQHF
.	TRBV3-1/TRBV3-2	TRBJ1-3	.	TGTGCCAGCAGCCAATCTTCTGGAAACACCATATATTTT	CASSQSSGNTIYF
.	TRBV10-3	TRBJ1-1	.	TGTGCCATCAGTGAGTCCCGGGAGAACACTGAAGCTTTCTTT	CAISESRENTEAFF
.	TRBV4-2	TRBJ2-7	TRBD1	TGTGCCAGCAGCCAAGATGATGGGACAGGGGGCTACGAGCAGTACTTC	CASSQDDGTGGYEQYF
.	TRBV6-5	TRBJ1-6	.	TGTGCCAGCAGTTCGCAGGGTCTGGGAAATTCACCCCTCCACTTT	CASSSQGLGNSPLHF
.	TRBV3-1/TRBV3-2	TRBJ2-1	TRBD2	TGTGCCAGCAACCCAGGGAGGGGCGCCTACAATGAGCAGTTCTTC	CASNPGRGAYNEQFF
.	TRBV29-1	TRBJ2-7	.	TGCAGCGTTGAGAGGAGCACCGAGCAGTACTTC	CSVERSTEQYF
.	TRBV5-1	TRBJ1-3	.	TGCGCCAGCAGCTTGGAGACAGGCTCTGGAAACACCATATATTTT	CASSLETGSGNTIYF
.	TRBV11-2	TRBJ2-3	TRBD2	TGTGCCAGCAGCCCGCTCGCGGGGGGGCGGACAGATACGCAGTATTTT	CASSPLAGGRTDTQYF
.	TRBV7-9	TRBJ1-4	TRBD1	TGTGCCAGCAGCTTAGGTAAAGGGGGCGCGAGTGAAAAACTGTTTTTT	CASSLGKGGASEKLFF
.	TRBV5-4	TRBJ1-2	.	TGTGCCAGCAGCTTCTCTCAGGGAGGTTATGGCTACACCTTC	CASSFSQGGYGYTF
.	TRBV11-2	TRBJ1-2	TRBD1	TGTGCCAGCTCTCCGAGACAGGGCTTTATCTACACCTTC	CASSPRQGFIYTF
.	TRBV27	TRBJ1-2	TRBD1	TGTGCCAGCAGTTATGGGACAGGGGGCGGGTATGGCTACACCTTC	CASSYGTGGGYGYTF
few	TRBV27	TRBJ2-1	.	TGTGCCAGCAGACAATACAATGAGCAGTTCTTC	CASRQYNEQFF
.	TRBV27	TRBJ2-7	.	TGTGCCAGCAGTTTTCAAGGGCGGGGACCTAGCGAGCAGTACTTC	CASSFQGRGPSEQYF
.	TRBV4-1	TRBJ2-3	TRBD2	TGCGCCAGCAGCCAAACGACTAGCGGCACAGATACGCAGTATTTT	CASSQTTSGTDTQYF
.	TRBV3-1/TRBV3-2	TRBJ2-7	TRBD1	TGTGCCAGCAGCGGTCCTTCCAGGGGGACCTACGAGCAGTACTTC	CASSGPSRGTYEQYF
.	TRBV18	TRBJ1-2	.	TGTGCCAGCTCCCTTCTTGTCGGGGTGGACTATGGCTACACCTTC	CASSLLVGVDYGYTF
few	TRBV29-1	TRBJ2-5	.	TGCAGCGTTAGGGACTTGGGCTTAGGGACCCAGTACTTC	CSVRDLGLGTQYF
.	TRBV11-2	TRBJ2-1	TRBD2	TGTGCCAGCAGCTACCGCTTGGGGGGGGTTTACAATGAGCAGTTCTTC	CASSYRLGGVYNEQFF
.	TRBV2	TRBJ1-2	.	TGTGCCAGCAGTGGGGACACCTCAGGCTATGGCTACACCTTC	CASSGDTSGYGYTF
few	TRBV30	TRBJ1-1	.	TGTGCCTGGAGTGTGCCGAGGGGGGGAGGAACTGAAGCTTTCTTT	CAWSVPRGGGTEAFF
.	TRBV2	TRBJ2-3	TRBD2	TGTGCCGGATTAGCGGGGGACCACACAGATACGCAGTATTTT	CAGLAGDHTDTQYF
.	TRBV7-9	TRBJ1-2	.	TGTGCCAGCAGCCGGGACATCTCTCCTTGGGGCTACACCTTC	CASSRDISPWGYTF
.	TRBV11-2	TRBJ2-7	TRBD1	TGTGCCAGCAACTCAAGGGGGCCCACGGACTACGAGCAGTACTTC	CASNSRGPTDYEQYF
.	TRBV28	TRBJ1-2	.	TGTGCCAGCAGTTTATCAACACCGGCGGGCTATGGCTACACCTTC	CASSLSTPAGYGYTF
.	TRBV27	TRBJ1-1	.	TGTGCCAGCAGCGGACAGAGGAACACTGAAGCTTTCTTT	CASSGQRNTEAFF
.	TRBV5-1	TRBJ2-3	TRBD1	TGCGCCAGCAGCACGTCAGGGGGCCAAGATACGCAGTATTTT	CASSTSGGQDTQYF
.	TRBV5-5	TRBJ2-2	.	TGTGCCAGCAGCTCGGGACAGAACACCGGGGAGCTGTTTTTT	CASSSGQNTGELFF
.	TRBV3-1/TRBV3-2	TRBJ2-5	.	TGTGCCAGCAGCCATATGCGGGACCAAGAGACCCAGTACTTC	CASSHMRDQETQYF
.	TRBV6-5	TRBJ2-3	.	TGTGCCAGCGAGCGGGCGGGAATGCGGACGCAGTATTTT	CASERAGMRTQYF
.	TRBV4-2	TRBJ2-2	.	TGTGCCAGCAGCCAAGGTCAGGCGACCGGGGAGCTGTTTTTT	CASSQGQATGELFF
.	TRBV7-6	TRBJ1-2	.	TGTGCCAGCAGCTTAGGGGGGTTGCGGGGCCATGGCTACACCTTC	CASSLGGLRGHGYTF